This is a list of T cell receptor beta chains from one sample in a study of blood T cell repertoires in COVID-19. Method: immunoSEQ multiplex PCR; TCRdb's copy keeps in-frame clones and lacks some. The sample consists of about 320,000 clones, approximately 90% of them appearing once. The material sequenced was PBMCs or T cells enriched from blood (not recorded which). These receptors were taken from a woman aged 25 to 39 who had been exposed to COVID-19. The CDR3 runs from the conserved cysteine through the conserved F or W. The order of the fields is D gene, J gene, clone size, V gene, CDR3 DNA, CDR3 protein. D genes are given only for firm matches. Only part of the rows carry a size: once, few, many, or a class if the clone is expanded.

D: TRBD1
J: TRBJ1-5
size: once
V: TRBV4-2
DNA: TGTGCCAGCAGCCAAGCGGACAGGTTCGTCGATAGCAATCAGCCCCAGCATTTT
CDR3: CASSQADRFVDSNQPQHF

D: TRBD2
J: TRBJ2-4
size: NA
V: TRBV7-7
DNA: TGTGCCAGCAGCTTCAGACTAGCGGGGGGGATCACATCCAAAAACATTCAGTACTTC
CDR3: CASSFRLAGGITSKNIQYF

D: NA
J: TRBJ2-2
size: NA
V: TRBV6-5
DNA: TGTGCCACCAAGCGGCCCCGGGCCGGGGAGCTGTTTTTT
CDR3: CATKRPRAGELFF

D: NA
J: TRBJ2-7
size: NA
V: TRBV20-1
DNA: TGCAGTGCTAGTAGAGACAGACCCTACGAGCAGTACTTC
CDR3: CSASRDRPYEQYF

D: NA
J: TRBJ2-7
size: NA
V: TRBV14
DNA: TGTGCCAGCAGCCAATTTTCCTACTACGAGCAGTACTTC
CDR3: CASSQFSYYEQYF

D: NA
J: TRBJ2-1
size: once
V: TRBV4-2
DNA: TGTGCCAGCAGCCAAGATGGGGGGACTGGCTACAATGAGCAGTTCTTC
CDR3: CASSQDGGTGYNEQFF

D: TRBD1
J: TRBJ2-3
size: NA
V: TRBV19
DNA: TGTGCCAGTAGCCAGACAGGGGGGACAGATACGCAGTATTTT
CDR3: CASSQTGGTDTQYF

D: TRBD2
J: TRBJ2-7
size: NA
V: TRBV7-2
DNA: TGTGCCAGCAGCTTAAGGCAGGGACTAGCGGGGGAGAAGTGGTACGAGCAGTACTTC
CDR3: CASSLRQGLAGEKWYEQYF

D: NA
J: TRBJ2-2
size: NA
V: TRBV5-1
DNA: TGCGCCAGCAGCCCCCTAGCGTTCGCGAACACCGGGGAGCTGTTTTTT
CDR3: CASSPLAFANTGELFF

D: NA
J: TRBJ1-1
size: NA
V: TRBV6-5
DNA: TGTGCCAGCAGTTACTCGGGCAGCTATATGAACACTGAAGCTTTCTTT
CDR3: CASSYSGSYMNTEAFF

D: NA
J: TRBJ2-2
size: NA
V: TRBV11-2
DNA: TGTGCCAGCAGCTTAATAAGAGGGAACCCCGGGGAGCTGTTTTTT
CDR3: CASSLIRGNPGELFF

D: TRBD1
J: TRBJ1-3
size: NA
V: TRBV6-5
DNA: TGTGCCAGCAGTTTCTCGACAGGGCTCGACACCATATATTTT
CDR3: CASSFSTGLDTIYF

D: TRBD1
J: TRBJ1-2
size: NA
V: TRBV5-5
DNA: TGTGCCAGCAGCTTGTTCAGGGGGCGAGATGGCTACACCTTC
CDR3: CASSLFRGRDGYTF

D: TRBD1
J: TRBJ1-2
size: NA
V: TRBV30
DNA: TGTGCCTGGAGAAAACAGGGGGCGAAGGATGGCTACACCTTC
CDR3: CAWRKQGAKDGYTF

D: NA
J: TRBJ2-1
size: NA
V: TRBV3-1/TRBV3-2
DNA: TGTGCCAGCAGCCAAGGTGGGGGGAACAATGAGCAGTTCTTC
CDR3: CASSQGGGNNEQFF

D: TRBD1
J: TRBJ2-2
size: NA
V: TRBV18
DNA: TGTGCCAGCTCAACCGTTCAGGGGGCGCCCGGGGAGCTGTTTTTT
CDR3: CASSTVQGAPGELFF

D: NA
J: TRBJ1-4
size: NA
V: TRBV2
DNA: TGTGCCAGCAGTGATTTGTTAGGGGAACCTAATGAAAAACTGTTTTTT
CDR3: CASSDLLGEPNEKLFF

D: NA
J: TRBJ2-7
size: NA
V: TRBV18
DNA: TGTGCCAGCTCACCTACGACTGATCACGAGCAGTACTTC
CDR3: CASSPTTDHEQYF

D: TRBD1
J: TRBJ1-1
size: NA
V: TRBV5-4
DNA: TGTGCCAGCAGCTCACCGGGGACAGACACTGAAGCTTTCTTT
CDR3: CASSSPGTDTEAFF

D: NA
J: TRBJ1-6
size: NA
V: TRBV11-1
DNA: TGTGCCAGCAGCCCCTATAATGAATCACCCCTCCACTTT
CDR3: CASSPYNESPLHF

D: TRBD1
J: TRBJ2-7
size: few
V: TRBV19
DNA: TGTGCCACCGGGGGACAGGGGGCAAGTTTCTACGAGCAGTACTTC
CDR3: CATGGQGASFYEQYF

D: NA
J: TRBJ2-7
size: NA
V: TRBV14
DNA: TGTGCCAGCAGCCAAGACCGGCGGTCCGAGCAGTACTTC
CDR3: CASSQDRRSEQYF

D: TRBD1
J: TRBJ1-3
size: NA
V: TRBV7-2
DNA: TGTGCCAGCAGCTTAGCCGCCGGGACAGGAGGCCAAATTTCCAAAAACACCATATATTTT
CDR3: CASSLAAGTGGQISKNTIYF

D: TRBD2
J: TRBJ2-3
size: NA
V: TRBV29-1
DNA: TGCAGCCTATGGCTAGCGGGGACAGATACGCAGTATTTT
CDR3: CSLWLAGTDTQYF

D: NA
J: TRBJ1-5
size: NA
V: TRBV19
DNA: TGTGCCAGTAGTTCACTCGGGACTTTTAGCAATCAGCCCCAGCATTTT
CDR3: CASSSLGTFSNQPQHF

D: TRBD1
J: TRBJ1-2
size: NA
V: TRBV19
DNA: TGTGCCAGTAGCGACAGGGGTGGCTACACCTTC
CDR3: CASSDRGGYTF

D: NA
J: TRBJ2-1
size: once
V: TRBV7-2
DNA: TGTGCCAGCAGCATCCGAACAGGGATCCTCTACAATGAGCAGTTCTTC
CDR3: CASSIRTGILYNEQFF

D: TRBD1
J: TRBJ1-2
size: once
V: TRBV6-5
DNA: TGTGCCAGCAGCGGACAGGGACTTAACTATGGCTACACCTTC
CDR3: CASSGQGLNYGYTF

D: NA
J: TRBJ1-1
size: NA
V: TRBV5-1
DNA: TGCGCCAGCAGCTTAACCGCAGGGGAAGGAACTGAAGCTTTCTTT
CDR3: CASSLTAGEGTEAFF

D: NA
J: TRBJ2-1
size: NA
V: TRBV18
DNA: TGTGCCAGCTCACCATCGAAGGTGGGCATTGGTGAGCAGTTCTTC
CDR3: CASSPSKVGIGEQFF

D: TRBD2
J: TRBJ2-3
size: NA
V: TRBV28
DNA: TGTGCCAGCAGTTCACCTAGCGGGCGGACAGATACGCAGTATTTT
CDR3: CASSSPSGRTDTQYF

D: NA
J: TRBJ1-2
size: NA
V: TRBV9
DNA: TGTGCCAGCAGCCCCCGTCCTAGTTCGCCCTATGGCTACACCTTC
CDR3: CASSPRPSSPYGYTF

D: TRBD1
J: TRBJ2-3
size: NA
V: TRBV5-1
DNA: TGCGCCAGCAGCCCTATAACAGGGGGTAGCACAGATACGCAGTATTTT
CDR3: CASSPITGGSTDTQYF

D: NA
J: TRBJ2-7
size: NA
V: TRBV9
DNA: TGTGCCAGCAGCTCTAGCTCGTACGAGCAGTACTTC
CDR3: CASSSSSYEQYF